This T cell receptor beta chain was sequenced during a study of T cells after posttransplantation cyclophosphamide. V dropped 2 bases and J dropped 6; count of bases not matched to a gene: 9. Germline CDR1 is SGHNT and CDR2 is YENEEA. The CDR3 spans 17 residues. Using immunoSEQ multiplex PCR, the repertoire was profiled, and TCRdb retains in-frame clones only, with some absent. The sample yields some 15,000 clones, more than 60% seen once. A marrow graft followed busulfan-fludarabine conditioning, with cyclophosphamide on days +3 and +4. The chain uses TRBV11-3 and TRBJ2-1; 11 bases line up with TRBD2. The starting material was CD8+ T cells sorted from PBMCs, obtained 1,700 to 2,000 days after a stem cell transplant with posttransplant cyclophosphamide. This clonotype was obtained from a female patient aged 40 to 50 who received an allogeneic stem cell transplant from a related donor, was CMV-positive, and had no GVHD. Some T cells may arise from the graft donor. The CDR3 region has the DNA TGTGCCAGCAGCTTACGACTAGCGGGATCCCCTCTCAATGAGCAGTTCTTC. It is translated as CASSLRLAGSPLNEQFF.